This T cell receptor (beta chain) originates from a study of identical twins. Broader study findings: Alpha sequences that were out-of-frame and twin-shared showed an excess of low generation probability.

As to this clonotype: Its antigen is as yet unknown.

With template switching, a universal primer site was added, and the cDNA carried unique molecular identifiers. From the 5' RACE reads, TCRdb called clonotypes with MiXCR, one entry per CDR3 protein. Of around 220,000 distinct CDR3 sequences listed, roughly an eighth are singletons. This CDR3 spans 17 amino acids. V lost 1 base, J lost 5 bases, and 20 bases lay in between. Germline V lookup: CDR1 SGHRS, CDR2 YFSETQ. This TCR came from a woman aged 18-35 years in good health. The sequenced sample was memory (CD45RO+) T cells sorted from blood. J is TRBJ2-3 and V is TRBV5-1; D may be TRBD1 (5 bases). The CDR3 DNA reads TGCGCCAGCAGCTTGTCGACGGCGGCCTTCAGGGTAGATACGCAGTATTTT. As protein: CASSLSTAAFRVDTQYF. The complete variable domain, with remaining parts taken from reference TRBV5-1 and TRBJ2-3, reads KAGVTQTPRYLIKTRGQQVTLSCSPISGHRSVSWYQQTPGQGLQFLFEYFSETQRNKGNFPGRFSGRQFSNSRSEMNVSTLELGDSALYLCASSLSTAAFRVDTQYFGPGTRLTVL.